One and the same sample provided the 25 T cell receptor beta chains below, sequenced in a study of blood T cell repertoires in COVID-19. TCRdb's copy holds only in-frame clones and misses some; the assay was immunoSEQ multiplex PCR. The sample yields about 370,000 clones, approximately 89% seen once. The material sequenced was peripheral blood. These receptors originate from a woman in her twenties or thirties with COVID-19, enrolled during active disease.

The chain employs TRBV2 and TRBJ1-2; D call uncertain. CDR1 is SNHLY, CDR2 FYNNEI, per germline. V lost 8 bases and J lost 7, with 17 bases in between. CDR3 length equals 13 residues. CDR3 nucleotides: TGTGCCAGCTCAGGTATAGAGGGCGGTGGCTACACCTTC. This codes for CASSGIEGGGYTF.

The CDR3 nucleotides are TGTGCCAGCAGCTCGTATCCGGGACAGGGCTACGAGCAGTACTTC. Translating gives CASSSYPGQGYEQYF. J is TRBJ2-7 and V is TRBV11-2, with 9 bases that match TRBD1. This CDR3 has 15 amino acids. CDR1 SGHAT and CDR2 FQNNGV come from the germline V gene. The V gene end was trimmed by 4 bases and the J gene end by 3 bases; junction bases not matched to a gene: 7.

V and J are TRBV28 and TRBJ2-4; possibly TRBD2 for D (7 bases). The CDR3 is 14 amino acids. V lost 5 bases, J lost 9 bases, and 17 bases lay in between. Germline V gives CDR1 MDHEN, CDR2 SYDVKM. CDR3 residues: CASSPPGGGGIQYF. In nucleotides, the CDR3 is TGTGCCAGCAGTCCGCCGGGAGGAGGGGGCATTCAGTACTTC.

V and J are TRBV27 and TRBJ1-1, with 8 bases aligning to TRBD1. V shed 5 bases, J shed 8 bases, and the junction held 4 bases outside the gene matches. The length of the CDR3 is 12 residues. Germline lookup yields CDR1 MNHEY and CDR2 SMNVEV (reference sequence). The CDR3 here is CASSTWTGEAFF. In DNA, the CDR3 is TGTGCCAGCAGTACCTGGACAGGGGAAGCTTTCTTT.

The V gene is TRBV4-1, the J gene TRBJ2-5; 10 bases are a match to TRBD2. This CDR3 region has 18 residues. The germline CDR1 and CDR2 sequences are MGHRA and YSYEKL. V gave up 0 bases and J gave up 5 bases; unmatched junction bases: 12. The CDR3 spells CASSQDPSGRAVGETQYF. CDR3 DNA: TGCGCCAGCAGCCAAGATCCCAGCGGGAGGGCCGTAGGGGAGACCCAGTACTTC.

This clone was detected once. The chain combines TRBV28 with TRBJ1-5, with D uncertain. There are 13 residues in the CDR3. Trimming removed 7 bases at V and 3 bases at J, with 10 bases between. Germline V gene sequence: CDR1 MDHEN, CDR2 SYDVKM. The CDR3 DNA sequence: TGTGCCAGCACTCGTTCCGTCAATCAGCCCCAGCATTTT. It encodes CASTRSVNQPQHF.

The chain has TRBV27 and TRBJ1-2, with D hard to call. The CDR3 runs 13 residues. In germline, CDR1 is MNHEY, CDR2 SMNVEV (reference sequence). Trimming removed 6 bases from V and 6 bases from J, with 14 bases in between. The CDR3 DNA sequence: TGTGCCAGCAGGCGACAAGGAAACCATGGCTACACCTTC. Amino acids: CASRRQGNHGYTF.

This clone was counted once. The chain joins TRBV25-1 to TRBJ1-4; D gene uncertain. Per germline, CDR1 MGHDK and CDR2 SYGVNS. V lost 5 bases, J lost 8 bases, and 18 bases lay in between. The length of the CDR3 is 15 residues. CDR3 amino acids: CASSPAEGKREKLFF. CDR3 DNA sequence: TGTGCCAGCAGTCCCGCGGAGGGTAAGAGAGAAAAACTGTTTTTT. The complete variable domain, with remaining parts taken from reference TRBV25-1 and TRBJ1-4, reads EADIYQTPRYLVIGTGKKITLECSQTMGHDKMYWYQQDPGMELHLIHYSYGVNSTEKGDLSSESTVSRIRTEHFPLTLESARPSHTSQYLCASSPAEGKREKLFFGSGTQLSVL.

The chain has TRBV10-2 and TRBJ1-2, with D tentatively TRBD1 (6 bases). The germline CDR1 and CDR2 sequences are WSHSY and SAAADI. Trimming removed 6 bases from V and 0 bases from J, with 23 bases in between. The CDR3 covers 18 residues. The CDR3 reads CASREQGGFGLANYGYTF. In DNA form, the CDR3 reads TGCGCCAGCAGGGAACAGGGAGGGTTTGGGCTAGCTAACTATGGCTACACCTTC.

This clone was detected a few times. The gene calls are TRBV18 and TRBJ1-1; D gene unclear. Looked up from germline, CDR1 is KGHSH and CDR2 is LQKENI. V lost 3 bases to trimming and J lost 0 bases, with 8 bases between them. This CDR3 is built from 14 residues. The CDR3 bases are TGTGCCAGCTCACCCGACAAAATGAACACTGAAGCTTTCTTT. It yields the protein CASSPDKMNTEAFF.

J is TRBJ2-7 and V is TRBV7-2, with 7 bases aligning to TRBD1. J lost 0 bases, V lost 5 bases, and 7 bases had no gene match. Germline assignment: CDR1 SGHTA and CDR2 FQGNSA. The CDR3 consists of 15 residues. CDR3 sequence: CASSIRGQSSYEQYF. The DNA for the CDR3 is TGTGCCAGCAGCATTAGGGGACAGAGCTCCTACGAGCAGTACTTC.

This clone was picked up a small number of times. This chain joins TRBV4-1 and TRBJ1-5; TRBD1 is a possible D gene (5 bases). Germline values: CDR1 MGHRA, CDR2 YSYEKL. V lost 1 base to trimming and J lost 7 bases, with 11 bases between them. The CDR3 consists of 14 residues. CDR3 sequence reads: CASSQGGWGQPQHF. In DNA, the CDR3 is TGCGCCAGCAGCCAAGGGGGTTGGGGCCAGCCCCAGCATTTT.

The chain employs TRBV19 and TRBJ1-5; 7 nucleotides line up with TRBD1. The CDR3 consists of 13 residues. Germline-derived CDR1 and CDR2 are LNHDA and SQIVND (reference sequence). Trimming removed 7 bases from V and 5 bases from J; junction bases left unmatched: 5. DNA of the CDR3: TGTGCCAGTACTGACAGGGCCCATCAGCCCCAGCATTTT. Translation gives CASTDRAHQPQHF.

This rearrangement joins TRBV6-5 to TRBJ2-7; tentatively, D is TRBD1 (5 bases). This CDR3 has 13 amino acids. Germline V gene data show CDR1 as MNHEY and CDR2 as SVGAGI. Trimming pared 5 bases from V and 3 bases from J, leaving 11 bases between. In nucleotides, the CDR3 is TGTGCCAGCAGTCCAGGGCCCAACTACGAGCAGTACTTC. It codes for CASSPGPNYEQYF.

Only a few counts were recorded for this clone. The gene calls are TRBV10-3 and TRBJ2-5; TRBD1 aligns across 8 bases. Per the germline V gene, CDR1 is ENHRY and CDR2 is SYGVKD. There are 14 residues in the CDR3. Trimming took 6 bases from V and 5 from J; bases not matched to a gene: 8. CDR3 DNA: TGTGCCATCAGAGGAGACAGGGGTGACGAGACCCAGTACTTC. Residues: CAIRGDRGDETQYF.

J is TRBJ2-1 and V is TRBV3-1 (or the pseudogene TRBV3-2); maybe TRBD2 (5 bases). CDR3 size: 14 residues. Deletions cut 1 base from V and 5 bases from J, with 9 bases between. CDR1 is LGHDT and CDR2 is YNNKEL in the germline V gene (reference sequence). The CDR3 DNA reads TGTGCCAGCAGCCAAGCCCCCGGGGACAATGAGCAGTTCTTC. Encoded protein: CASSQAPGDNEQFF.

The V gene is TRBV6-5, the J gene TRBJ1-5; 10 bases line up with TRBD1. The CDR3 spans 14 residues. Germline V gene lookup returns CDR1 MNHEY and CDR2 SVGAGI. With V trimmed by 7 bases and J by 6 bases, 6 bases remained unmatched. In DNA, the CDR3 is TGTGCCAGCACTACGACAGGGGGCGGTCAGCCCCAGCATTTT. Amino acid sequence: CASTTTGGGQPQHF.

This chain joins TRBV11-1 and TRBJ2-3; 8 bases align to TRBD1. The V segment lost 5 bases and the J segment 1 base; nucleotides outside the gene matches: 5. This CDR3 has 15 residues. Germline V lookup: CDR1 SGHAT, CDR2 FQDESV (reference sequence). The CDR3 bases are TGTGCCAGCAGCCTCAGGGGGCTGGGCACAGATACGCAGTATTTT. It encodes CASSLRGLGTDTQYF.

A single count supports this clone. The CDR3 sequence is CASTQNPQGTYEQYF. Written as DNA, the CDR3 is TGTGCCAGCACTCAAAATCCGCAGGGGACCTACGAGCAGTACTTC. V and J are TRBV27 and TRBJ2-7, with a possible D match to TRBD1 (6 bases). The CDR3 contains 15 residues. V was shortened by 7 bases and J by 2 bases, with 18 bases between the two germline ends. Germline V gives CDR1 MNHEY, CDR2 SMNVEV (reference sequence).

V gene TRBV6-5 combines with J gene TRBJ2-1; D gene unclear. The CDR3 length is 14 residues. Germline V gene data show CDR1 as MNHEY and CDR2 as SVGAGI. Trimming cost V 10 bases and J 0 bases, with 13 bases left between them. CDR3 region: CATAAAHSYNEQFF. Here the CDR3 DNA reads TGTGCCACCGCGGCGGCCCACTCCTACAATGAGCAGTTCTTC.

This chain joins TRBV5-1 and TRBJ1-1; possibly TRBD1 for D (5 bases). In germline, CDR1 is SGHRS, CDR2 YFSETQ. Trimming left V 5 bases short and J 8 bases short, with 16 bases between. The CDR3 has 13 residues. In nucleotides, the CDR3 is TGCGCCAGCAGTTTCACCTCTCCAGGGGAAGCTTTCTTT. Protein: CASSFTSPGEAFF. The full variable domain, its missing parts supplied by reference TRBV5-1 and TRBJ1-1, is KAGVTQTPRYLIKTRGQQVTLSCSPISGHRSVSWYQQTPGQGLQFLFEYFSETQRNKGNFPGRFSGRQFSNSRSEMNVSTLELGDSALYLCASSFTSPGEAFFGQGTRLTVV.

The chain uses TRBV10-2 and TRBJ1-5; D is possibly TRBD1 (6 bases). The CDR3 has 12 residues. CDR1 and CDR2 (germline): WSHSY, SAAADI. Deletions cut 6 bases from V and 4 bases from J, with 7 bases between. The CDR3 DNA is TGCGCCAGCAGGGACAGAAATCAGCCCCAGCATTTT. Protein product: CASRDRNQPQHF.

CDR3 protein: CASSFANTGELFF. For the CDR3, the DNA is TGTGCCAGCAGTTTCGCGAACACCGGGGAGCTGTTTTTT. The chain recombines TRBV6-5 with TRBJ2-2; D remains ambiguous. Germline assignment: CDR1 MNHEY and CDR2 SVGAGI. This CDR3 has 13 residues. The V end lost 4 bases, the J end lost 0 bases, and 3 bases lay between the germline ends.

In this sample, this clone turned up a few times. V gene TRBV18 combines with J gene TRBJ2-5, with 9 bases matching TRBD1. The V gene's germline CDR1 is KGHSH and CDR2 LQKENI. With 2 bases clipped from V and 2 bases from J, the junction kept 6 bases outside the gene matches. This CDR3 contains 16 residues. This CDR3 reads CASSPRNRGLQETQYF. CDR3 in DNA: TGTGCCAGCTCACCAAGGAACAGGGGGCTTCAAGAGACCCAGTACTTC.

The rearrangement uses TRBV5-6 and TRBJ2-1, with 9 bases matching TRBD2. The junction had 0 bases not matched to a gene; V was cut back by 2 bases and J by 0 bases. Germline V CDR1 and CDR2: SGHDT, YYEEEE. The CDR3 has 15 amino acids. The CDR3 region is CASSFSGSSYNEQFF. The DNA for the CDR3 is TGTGCCAGCAGCTTTAGCGGGAGCTCCTACAATGAGCAGTTCTTC.